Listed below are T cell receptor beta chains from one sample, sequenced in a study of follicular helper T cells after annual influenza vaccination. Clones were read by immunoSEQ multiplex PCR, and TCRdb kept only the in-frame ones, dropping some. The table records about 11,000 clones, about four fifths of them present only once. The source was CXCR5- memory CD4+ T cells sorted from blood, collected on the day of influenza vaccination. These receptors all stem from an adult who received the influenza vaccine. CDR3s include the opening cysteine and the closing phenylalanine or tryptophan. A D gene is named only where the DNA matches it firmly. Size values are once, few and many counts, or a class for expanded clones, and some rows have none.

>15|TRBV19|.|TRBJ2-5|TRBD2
TGTGCCAGTAGCGGGGGAGGGACTTCACAAGAGACCCAGTACTTC
CASSGGGTSQETQYF
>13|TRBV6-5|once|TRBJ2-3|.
TGTGCCAGCAGCGGGCGCGGGACAGATACGCAGTATTTT
CASSGRGTDTQYF
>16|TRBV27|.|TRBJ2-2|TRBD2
TGTGCCAGCAGTCTACTAGCGGGAGTTGATATCGGGGAGCTGTTTTTT
CASSLLAGVDIGELFF
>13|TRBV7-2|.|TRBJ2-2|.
TGTGCCAGCAGCTTAGCTCTCACCGGGGAGCTGTTTTTT
CASSLALTGELFF
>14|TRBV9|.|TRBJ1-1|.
TGTGCCAGCAGCGCGTCAGGGATTGCTACTGAAGCTTTCTTT
CASSASGIATEAFF
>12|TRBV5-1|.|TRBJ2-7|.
TGCGCCAGCAGCTTGGAGGGGTACGAGCAGTACTTC
CASSLEGYEQYF
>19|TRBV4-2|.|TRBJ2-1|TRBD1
TGTGCCAGCAGCCAAGATCGGCGACAGGGGGAAGACTCCTACAATGAGCAGTTCTTC
CASSQDRRQGEDSYNEQFF
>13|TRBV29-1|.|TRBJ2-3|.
TGCAGCGTCTCCCGGGACAGCACAGATACGCAGTATTTT
CSVSRDSTDTQYF
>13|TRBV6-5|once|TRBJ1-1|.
TGTGCCAGCAGTTACACGCGGAACACTGAAGCTTTCTTT
CASSYTRNTEAFF
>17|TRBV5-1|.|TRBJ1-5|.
TGCGCCAGCAGCTTGCTCCCGAATTCATTGGGAGATCAGCCCCAGCATTTT
CASSLLPNSLGDQPQHF
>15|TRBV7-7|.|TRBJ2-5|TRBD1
TGTGCCAGCAGCTTAGGTGTCGGGACAGGCAAGACCCAGTACTTC
CASSLGVGTGKTQYF
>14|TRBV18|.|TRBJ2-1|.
TGTGCCAGCTCAGCGGGACCAGCTGACAATGAGCAGTTCTTC
CASSAGPADNEQFF
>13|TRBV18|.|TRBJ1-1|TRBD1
TGTGCCAGCTCACAGACAGGGGACACTGAAGCTTTCTTT
CASSQTGDTEAFF
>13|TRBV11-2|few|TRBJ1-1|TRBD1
TGTGCCAGCAGCGCAGGGGGATGGACTGAAGCTTTCTTT
CASSAGGWTEAFF
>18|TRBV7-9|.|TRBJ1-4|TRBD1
TGTGCCAGCAGCTTAGATCCGGTTGGGACAGGGGAAGGTGGGAAACTGTTTTTT
CASSLDPVGTGEGGKLFF
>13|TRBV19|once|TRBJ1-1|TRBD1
TGTGCCAGTACCCCGGGACAGGGTACTGAAGCTTTCTTT
CASTPGQGTEAFF
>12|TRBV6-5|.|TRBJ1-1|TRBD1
TGTGCCAGTTCTCGACAGGGACTTGAAGCTTTCTTT
CASSRQGLEAFF
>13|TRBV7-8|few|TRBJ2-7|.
TGTGCCAGCAGCTTAGTTGGCTCCCACGAGCAGTACTTC
CASSLVGSHEQYF
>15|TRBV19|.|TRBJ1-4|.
TGTGCCAGTAGTTTTCAGGGCCCCAAGGACGAAAAACTGTTTTTT
CASSFQGPKDEKLFF
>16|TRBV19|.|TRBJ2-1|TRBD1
TGTGCCAGTAGCAAAACAGGGACAGGGGGTACGAATGAGCAGTTCTTC
CASSKTGTGGTNEQFF
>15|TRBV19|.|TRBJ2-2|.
TGTGCCAGTAGTATAGATGGGCCGGGCACCGGGGAGCTGTTTTTT
CASSIDGPGTGELFF
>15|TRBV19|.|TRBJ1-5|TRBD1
TGTGCCAGTAGGGCCGGGACAGGGGGCCCTCAGCCCCAGCATTTT
CASRAGTGGPQPQHF
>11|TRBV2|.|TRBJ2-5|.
TGTGCCAGCAGTTACTACTTGGGCCAGTACTTC
CASSYYLGQYF
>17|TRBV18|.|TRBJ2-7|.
TGTGCCAGCTCACAAGCGGCCCTTTCATGGGGAACCTACGAGCAGTACTTC
CASSQAALSWGTYEQYF
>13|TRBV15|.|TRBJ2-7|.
TGTGCCACCAGCAGAGATCTAAGCTACGAGCAGTACTTC
CATSRDLSYEQYF
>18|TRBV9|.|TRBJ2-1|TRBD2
TGTGCCAGCAGCGTAGGATGGGGAAGCGGGGGGACACGGGATGAGCAGTTCTTC
CASSVGWGSGGTRDEQFF
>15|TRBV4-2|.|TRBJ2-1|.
TGTGCCAGCAGCCAAGAACTAGCAGTATACAATGAGCAGTTCTTC
CASSQELAVYNEQFF
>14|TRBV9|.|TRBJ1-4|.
TGTGCCAGCAGCGGAGGAGGTACTAATGAAAAACTGTTTTTT
CASSGGGTNEKLFF
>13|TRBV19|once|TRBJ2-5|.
TGTGCCAGTAGTATAAAGCAGGAAGAGACCCAGTACTTC
CASSIKQEETQYF
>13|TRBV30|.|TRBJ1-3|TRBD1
TGTGCCTGGAGTCCTACAGGGGAAAACACCATATATTTT
CAWSPTGENTIYF
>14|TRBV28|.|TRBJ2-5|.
TGTGCCAGCGAGGAGAGCCAACCTGGGCAGACCCAGTACTTC
CASEESQPGQTQYF
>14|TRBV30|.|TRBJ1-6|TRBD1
TGTGCCACTGATCACCGGGACAGAAATTCACCCCTCCACTTT
CATDHRDRNSPLHF
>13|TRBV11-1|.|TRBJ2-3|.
TGTGCCAGCAGCAGCCAGGGGACAGATACGCAGTATTTT
CASSSQGTDTQYF
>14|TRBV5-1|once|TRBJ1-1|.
TGCGCCAGCAGCTTGGACTACGGGAGCACTGAAGCTTTCTTT
CASSLDYGSTEAFF
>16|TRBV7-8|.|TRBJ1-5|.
TGTGCCAGCAGAGCGGGCGGGGGCAATGGCAATCAGCCCCAGCATTTT
CASRAGGGNGNQPQHF
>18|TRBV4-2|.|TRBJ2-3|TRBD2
TGTGCCAGCAGCCAAGACCTCCTGCGGGGGGATAGCACAGATACGCAGTATTTT
CASSQDLLRGDSTDTQYF
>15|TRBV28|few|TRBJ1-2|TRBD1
TGTGCCAGCAGCTGGACAGGGGGCGCTGTCCCTGGCTACACCTTC
CASSWTGGAVPGYTF
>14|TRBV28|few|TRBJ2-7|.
TGTGCCAGCAGTTCACGACTAGAACTCTACGAGCAGTACTTC
CASSSRLELYEQYF
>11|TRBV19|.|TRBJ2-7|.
TGTGCCAGTAGTTTCGGCGGCGAGCAGTACTTC
CASSFGGEQYF
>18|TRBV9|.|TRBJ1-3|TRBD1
TGTGCCAGCAGCGTAGGTAGGACAGGGGTCGATTCTGGAAACACCATATATTTT
CASSVGRTGVDSGNTIYF
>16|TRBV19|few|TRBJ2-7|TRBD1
TGTGCCAGTAGTGGAAGTAACAGGGGTAAATTCTACGAGCAGTACTTC
CASSGSNRGKFYEQYF
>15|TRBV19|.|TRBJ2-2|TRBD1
TGTGCCAGTAGTCCACGGACAGGGAACACCGGGGAGCTGTTTTTT
CASSPRTGNTGELFF
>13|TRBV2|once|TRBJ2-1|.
TGTGCCAGCACGTCGGGGGTTAGGGATGAGCAGTTCTTC
CASTSGVRDEQFF
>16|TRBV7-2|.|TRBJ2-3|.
TGTGCCAGCAGCTTAGCGGGGAGATGGGACACAGATACGCAGTATTTT
CASSLAGRWDTDTQYF
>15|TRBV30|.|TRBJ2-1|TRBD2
TGTGCCTGGACCCGACTAGCGAGCTCCTACAATGAGCAGTTCTTC
CAWTRLASSYNEQFF
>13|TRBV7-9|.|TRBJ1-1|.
TGTGCCAGCAGCTCTGGACAGTCGACTGAAGCTTTCTTT
CASSSGQSTEAFF
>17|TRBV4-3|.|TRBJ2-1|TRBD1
TGCGCCAGCAGCCCTACTAACTCATGGACAGGGAACAATGAGCAGTTCTTC
CASSPTNSWTGNNEQFF
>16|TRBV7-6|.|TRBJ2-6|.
TGTGCCAGCAGGCCGGGAGCCACCACTGGGGCCAACGTCCTGACTTTC
CASRPGATTGANVLTF
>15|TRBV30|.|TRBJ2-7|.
TGTGCCTGGAGTCTGGGGAGCCCAATGGGGTACGAGCAGTACTTC
CAWSLGSPMGYEQYF
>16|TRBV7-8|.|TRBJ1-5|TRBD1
TGTGCCAGCAGCCAACAGGGGAAGGTTGGCAATCAGCCCCAGCATTTT
CASSQQGKVGNQPQHF
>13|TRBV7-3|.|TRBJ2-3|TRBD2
TGTGCCAGCAGCACCGGGGGGAGAGATACGCAGTATTTT
CASSTGGRDTQYF
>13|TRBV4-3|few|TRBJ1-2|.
TGCGCCAGCAGCCAAGATAGGGGATATGGCTACACCTTC
CASSQDRGYGYTF
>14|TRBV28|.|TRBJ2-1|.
TGTGCCAGCAGTCTAACCCCGGGGAGCAATGAGCAGTTCTTC
CASSLTPGSNEQFF
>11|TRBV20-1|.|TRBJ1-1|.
TGCAGTGCTAGGAGGGTAACTGAAGCTTTCTTT
CSARRVTEAFF
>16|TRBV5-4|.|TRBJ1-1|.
TGTGCCAGCAGCTTGGCCCTTGCAGGGGCAAACACTGAAGCTTTCTTT
CASSLALAGANTEAFF
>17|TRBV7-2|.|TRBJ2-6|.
TGTGCCAGCAGTACTTCACTCGAGGGGACTGGGGCCAACGTCCTGACTTTC
CASSTSLEGTGANVLTF
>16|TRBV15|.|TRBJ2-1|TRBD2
TGTGCCACCAGCGGCGTTATAGCGGGACTGGACAATGAGCAGTTCTTC
CATSGVIAGLDNEQFF
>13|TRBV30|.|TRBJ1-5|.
TGTGCCTGGAGTGGCAGTAGCAATCAGCCCCAGCATTTT
CAWSGSSNQPQHF
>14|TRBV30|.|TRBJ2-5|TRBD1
TGTGCCTGGAATAGGGACAGGGGAGGGGAGACCCAGTACTTC
CAWNRDRGGETQYF